A single sample is the source of the 32 T cell receptor beta chains below, sequenced in a study of blood T cell repertoires in COVID-19. Only in-frame clones appear in the TCRdb table, and some are missing; sequencing was by immunoSEQ multiplex PCR. The sample records around 120,000 clones, about four fifths being singletons. The sample consisted of peripheral blood. The source is a man between 70 and 80 years old with acute or convalescent COVID-19.

This sequence joins TRBV19 and TRBJ1-5, with D perhaps TRBD1 (6 bases). This CDR3 is 15 amino acids long. Per germline, CDR1 LNHDA and CDR2 SQIVND (reference sequence). V was pared by 3 bases and J by 2 bases, with 11 bases between. CDR3 loop: CASSIPGERNQPQHF. The CDR3 DNA is TGTGCCAGTAGTATCCCAGGGGAACGCAATCAGCCCCAGCATTTT.

The chain carries TRBV4-3 and TRBJ1-2; unclear D gene. CDR3 length: 13 amino acids. Trimming stripped 0 bases from V and 8 bases from J, with 10 bases between. Germline CDR1 LGHNA, CDR2 YSLEER. The CDR3 coding sequence is TGCGCCAGCAGCCAAGATCAAGTGCAGGGCTACACCTTC. It is translated as CASSQDQVQGYTF.

This clone was seen a handful of times. The chain is built from TRBV6-5 and TRBJ1-2; 7 nucleotides line up with TRBD1. The CDR3 has 14 residues. V lost 6 bases, J lost 4 bases, and 8 bases stayed unmatched. Germline assignment: CDR1 MNHEY and CDR2 SVGAGI. As DNA, the CDR3 is TGTGCCAGCAGAAGGGACAGTTCATCCTATGGCTACACCTTC. It yields the protein CASRRDSSSYGYTF.

The chain uses TRBV5-8 and TRBJ1-2, with D hard to call. This CDR3 has 14 amino acids. V lost 1 base, J lost 2 bases, and 9 bases lay in between. The germline V gene has CDR1 SGHTS and CDR2 YDEGEE. The CDR3 DNA reads as TGTGCCAGCAGCTTGTCGGGAGGGAACTATGGCTACACCTTC. Amino acids: CASSLSGGNYGYTF.

In this sample, this clone turned up once. This chain joins TRBV6-2 or TRBV6-3 and TRBJ1-5, with 11 nucleotides matching TRBD1. This CDR3 region has 17 residues. J lost 3 bases, V lost 4 bases, and 8 bases had no gene match. Germline V gene sequence: CDR1 MNHEY, CDR2 SVGEGT. CDR3 bases: TGTGCCAGCAGTTTTGATCCGGGACAGGGGGTCAATCAGCCCCAGCATTTT. Translated, it gives CASSFDPGQGVNQPQHF.

J is TRBJ2-3 and V is TRBV5-1; TRBD2 matches 9 bases. With V trimmed by 6 bases and J by 5 bases, 7 bases remained unmatched. In germline, CDR1 is SGHRS, CDR2 YFSETQ. CDR3 length equals 14 residues. The CDR3 DNA sequence: TGCGCCAGCAAGTTAGCGGGGGCCCGAGATACGCAGTATTTT. Encoded protein: CASKLAGARDTQYF.

The chain carries TRBV6-6 and TRBJ1-2, with 11 positions matching TRBD1. The CDR3 has 14 residues. Germline assignment: CDR1 MNHNY and CDR2 SVGAGI (reference sequence). Trimming cost V 7 bases and J 6 bases; bases outside gene matches: 7. The CDR3 nucleotides are TGTGCCAGCACCACCGGACAGGGGGCGGATGGCTACACCTTC. Amino acid sequence: CASTTGQGADGYTF.

This clone was recorded a few times. The chain employs TRBV11-3 and TRBJ2-2, with 8 bases fitting TRBD1. CDR1 is SGHNT, CDR2 YENEEA, per germline. V lost 2 bases to trimming and J lost 4 bases; unmatched junction nucleotides: 3. CDR3 length: 15 residues. The DNA of the CDR3 is TGTGCCAGCAGCTTACAGGGGGCGAGCACCGGGGAGCTGTTTTTT. Residues: CASSLQGASTGELFF. Complete variable domain (other parts from reference TRBV11-3 and TRBJ2-2): EAGVVQSPRYKIIEKKQPVAFWCNPISGHNTLYWYLQNLGQGPELLIRYENEEAVDDSQLPKDRFSAERLKGVDSTLKIQPAELGDSAVYLCASSLQGASTGELFFGEGSRLTVL.

V is TRBV5-8 and J is TRBJ1-6, with D maybe TRBD1 (5 bases). Germline CDR1 and CDR2: SGHTS and YDEGEE. The CDR3 is 17 residues long. V shed 0 bases and J shed 4 bases, with 14 bases lying between them. The CDR3 DNA reads TGTGCCAGCAGCTTGGCGATCCAGGGAAGATATAATTCACCCCTCCACTTT. It yields the protein CASSLAIQGRYNSPLHF.

This clone came up once. V is TRBV6-6 and J is TRBJ2-3, with TRBD1 as a possible D gene (6 bases). V gave up 5 bases and J gave up 2 bases, with 14 bases separating them. Per the germline V gene, CDR1 is MNHNY and CDR2 is SVGAGI (reference sequence). The CDR3 runs to 15 residues. CDR3 in DNA: TGTGCCAGCAGTCTCGTGGACAGCAACACAGATACGCAGTATTTT. As protein: CASSLVDSNTDTQYF.

This clone has more than one count but fewer than ten. The chain joins TRBV11-2 to TRBJ2-1; 9 bases are shared with TRBD2. From germline, CDR1 is SGHAT and CDR2 FQNNGV. With 6 bases clipped from V and 9 bases from J, the junction kept 12 bases outside the gene matches. The CDR3 spans 15 residues. CDR3 nucleotide sequence: TGTGCCAGCAGGCCAATAGCGGGGGTGGGTTTTGAGCAGTTCTTC. Translated: CASRPIAGVGFEQFF.

The rearrangement uses TRBV6-5 and TRBJ2-7; 7 bases agree with TRBD1. V shed 1 base, J shed 0 bases, and the junction held 6 bases outside the gene matches. Germline V lookup: CDR1 MNHEY, CDR2 SVGAGI. CDR3 length: 16 amino acids. The CDR3 sequence: CASSYYRTGSSYEQYF. CDR3 bases: TGTGCCAGCAGTTACTACAGGACAGGAAGCTCCTACGAGCAGTACTTC.

The chain is built from TRBV19 and TRBJ1-2, with TRBD1 as a possible D gene (5 bases). The germline V gene has CDR1 LNHDA and CDR2 SQIVND (reference sequence). This CDR3 spans 15 amino acids. V dropped 2 bases and J dropped 3 bases, with 13 bases sitting between them. CDR3 protein: CASSIMQGSYYGYTF. Here the CDR3 DNA reads TGTGCCAGTAGTATAATGCAGGGCTCCTACTATGGCTACACCTTC.

This clone turned up a few times. The gene calls are TRBV2 and TRBJ1-1; TRBD1 agrees at 9 bases. V shed 8 bases, J shed 6 bases, and the junction held 13 bases outside the gene matches. Germline lookup yields CDR1 SNHLY and CDR2 FYNNEI. The CDR3 is made up of 15 amino acids. This CDR3 reads CASQYGPGQGPEAFF. CDR3 sequence (DNA): TGTGCCAGCCAATATGGACCGGGACAGGGCCCTGAAGCTTTCTTT.

This clone came up a few times. This CDR3 reads CASSLNRETQYF. CDR3 coding DNA: TGTGCCAGCAGCTTGAATCGAGAGACCCAGTACTTC. The rearrangement joins TRBV5-4 to TRBJ2-5; D is uncertain. Trimming left V 1 base short and J 4 bases short, with 5 bases between. The CDR3 contains 12 residues. Germline CDR1 is SGHNT and CDR2 is YYREEE (reference sequence).

The chain uses TRBV6-1 and TRBJ2-7; a weak D match, TRBD1 (5 bases). V was clipped by 0 bases and J by 3 bases, with 9 bases between them. The CDR3 has 14 amino acids. Germline-derived CDR1 and CDR2 are MNHNS and SASEGT. As DNA, the CDR3 is TGTGCCAGCAGTGAAGCACAGGATTTCTACGAGCAGTACTTC. It encodes CASSEAQDFYEQYF.

In the case of this clone: This sample includes further DNA sequences coding for the same CDR3. The chain employs TRBV5-4 and TRBJ2-5, with D unclear. Trimming removed 0 bases at V and 2 bases at J, with 5 bases between. This CDR3 spans 13 amino acids. Germline V CDR1 and CDR2: SGHNT, YYREEE (reference sequence). Here the CDR3 reads CASSLGQQETQYF. CDR3 sequence (DNA): TGTGCCAGCAGCTTGGGGCAGCAAGAGACCCAGTACTTC.

The CDR3 region is CASSELGGSYEQYF. Written as DNA, the CDR3 is TGTGCCAGCAGTGAATTGGGGGGGAGCTACGAGCAGTACTTC. The chain links TRBV25-1 to TRBJ2-7, with 7 bases fitting TRBD2. Germline assignment: CDR1 MGHDK and CDR2 SYGVNS. The CDR3 extends over 14 amino acids. V lost 1 base, J lost 3 bases, and 3 bases stayed unmatched.

This CDR3 reads CSVEGDPGTSTDTQYF. The CDR3 DNA is TGCAGCGTTGAAGGCGACCCCGGGACAAGCACAGATACGCAGTATTTT. The chain is built from TRBV29-1 and TRBJ2-3, with D perhaps matching TRBD1 (6 bases). Germline values: CDR1 SQVTM, CDR2 ANQGSEA. This CDR3 comprises 16 residues. Trimming stripped 1 base from V and 0 bases from J, with 14 bases between.

This clone is a singleton in its sample. The V gene is TRBV9, the J gene TRBJ1-1; D ambiguous. The CDR3 has 14 residues. Trimming stripped 2 bases from V and 0 bases from J, with 8 bases between. Per the germline V gene, CDR1 is SGDLS and CDR2 is YYNGEE. CDR3 bases: TGTGCCAGCAGCGTCGCTGCTATGAACACTGAAGCTTTCTTT. It translates to CASSVAAMNTEAFF.

The rearrangement uses TRBV2 and TRBJ2-7; D is unclear. Germline CDR1 and CDR2: SNHLY and FYNNEI. This CDR3 has 11 residues. Trimming cost V 7 bases and J 0 bases, with 4 bases left between them. In nucleotides, the CDR3 is TGTGCCAGCACAGGCTCCTACGAGCAGTACTTC. Residues: CASTGSYEQYF.

The CDR3 loop reads CASSLATGDPDKNQPQHF. The CDR3 coding sequence is TGCGCCAGCAGCTTGGCCACAGGAGACCCGGATAAAAATCAGCCCCAGCATTTT. The V call is TRBV5-1, the J call TRBJ1-5; D possibly corresponds to TRBD1 (5 bases). CDR1 SGHRS and CDR2 YFSETQ come from the germline V gene. The CDR3 has 18 residues. V dropped 0 bases and J dropped 4 bases, with 20 bases sitting between them.

This chain joins TRBV5-4 and TRBJ1-1; 8 bases map to TRBD1. Losses at the gene ends were 4 bases for V and 5 bases for J; bases not matched to a gene: 7. This CDR3 spans 14 amino acids. Germline CDR1 reads SGHNT; CDR2 reads YYREEE (reference sequence). The CDR3 DNA follows: TGTGCCAGCAGCAGTACAGGGGGACGGACTGAAGCTTTCTTT. This encodes CASSSTGGRTEAFF.

The chain joins TRBV7-2 to TRBJ2-6; D might be TRBD1 (5 bases). The germline gives CDR1 SGHTA, CDR2 FQGNSA. V gave up 3 bases and J gave up 0 bases, with 15 bases separating them. The CDR3 is 18 amino acids. The CDR3 spells CASSLRPTRVSGANVLTF. The CDR3 nucleotides read TGTGCCAGCAGCTTGCGTCCTACCAGGGTCTCTGGGGCCAACGTCCTGACTTTC.

This clone was seen a few times. This chain joins TRBV7-2 and TRBJ1-2; D is unclear. This CDR3 has 17 residues. The ends were cut back, 2 bases at V and 4 bases at J, with 20 bases in the middle. In germline, CDR1 is SGHTA, CDR2 FQGNSA. This CDR3 reads CASSLSLSGSHSYGYTF. The CDR3 coding sequence is TGTGCCAGCAGCTTAAGCCTTTCGGGGTCCCACTCCTATGGCTACACCTTC.

This clone has more than one count but fewer than ten. The V call is TRBV3-1 (or the pseudogene TRBV3-2), the J call TRBJ1-2, with unresolved D. The CDR3 extends over 14 amino acids. The V and J ends lost 0 bases and 8 bases respectively, with 13 bases between them. In germline, CDR1 is LGHDT, CDR2 YNNKEL (reference sequence). CDR3 sequence: CASSQDSTERGYTF. The CDR3 DNA reads as TGTGCCAGCAGCCAAGATAGTACAGAAAGGGGCTACACCTTC.

The CDR3 reads CASLGTGGAYNEQFF. Here the CDR3 DNA reads TGTGCCAGCCTTGGCACAGGGGGCGCCTACAATGAGCAGTTCTTC. The gene calls are TRBV6-5 and TRBJ2-1; 9 bases map to TRBD1. V shed 8 bases, J shed 2 bases, and the junction held 7 bases outside the gene matches. The CDR3 consists of 15 residues. Germline-derived CDR1 and CDR2 are MNHEY and SVGAGI.

The chain is built from TRBV4-3 and TRBJ2-2; the D is unclear. There are 13 residues in the CDR3. Looked up from germline, CDR1 is LGHNA and CDR2 is YSLEER. Trimming cost V 2 bases and J 6 bases, with 7 bases left between them. CDR3 region: CASSQIISGELFF. The CDR3 DNA reads as TGCGCCAGCAGCCAAATAATCTCCGGGGAGCTGTTTTTT.

The chain uses TRBV11-3 and TRBJ1-1; 7 nucleotides align to TRBD1. This CDR3 has 14 amino acids. Germline CDR1 and CDR2: SGHNT and YENEEA. Trimming at V came to 3 bases and at J to 2 bases, leaving 3 bases not matched to a gene. The CDR3 DNA reads as TGTGCCAGCAGCTTGAGACAGGGAAACACTGAAGCTTTCTTT. Translating it yields CASSLRQGNTEAFF.

This sequence joins TRBV2 and TRBJ1-6, with D perhaps TRBD1 (6 bases). Trimming removed 5 bases from V and 9 bases from J, with 11 bases in between. The CDR3 length is 13 residues. Germline lookup yields CDR1 SNHLY and CDR2 FYNNEI. The CDR3 protein is CASSPTGSSPLHF. CDR3 DNA sequence: TGTGCCAGCAGTCCGACAGGATCTTCACCCCTCCACTTT.

This clone was seen once. The V call is TRBV13, the J call TRBJ2-3; TRBD2 agrees at 9 bases. The germline gives CDR1 PRHDT, CDR2 FYEKMQ (reference sequence). The CDR3 has 15 residues. V was pared by 6 bases and J by 2 bases, with 6 bases of the junction left unmatched. CDR3 DNA sequence: TGTGCCAGCAGAGCTAGCGGGGAGAACACAGATACGCAGTATTTT. This codes for CASRASGENTDTQYF.

V and J are TRBV6-5 and TRBJ1-1; no definite D call. Germline lookup yields CDR1 MNHEY and CDR2 SVGAGI. This CDR3 spans 15 amino acids. Trimming cost V 6 bases and J 5 bases, with 19 bases left between them. CDR3 region: CASRSIRPRETEAFF. The CDR3 nucleotides are TGTGCCAGCAGGTCGATCAGGCCCAGAGAAACTGAAGCTTTCTTT.